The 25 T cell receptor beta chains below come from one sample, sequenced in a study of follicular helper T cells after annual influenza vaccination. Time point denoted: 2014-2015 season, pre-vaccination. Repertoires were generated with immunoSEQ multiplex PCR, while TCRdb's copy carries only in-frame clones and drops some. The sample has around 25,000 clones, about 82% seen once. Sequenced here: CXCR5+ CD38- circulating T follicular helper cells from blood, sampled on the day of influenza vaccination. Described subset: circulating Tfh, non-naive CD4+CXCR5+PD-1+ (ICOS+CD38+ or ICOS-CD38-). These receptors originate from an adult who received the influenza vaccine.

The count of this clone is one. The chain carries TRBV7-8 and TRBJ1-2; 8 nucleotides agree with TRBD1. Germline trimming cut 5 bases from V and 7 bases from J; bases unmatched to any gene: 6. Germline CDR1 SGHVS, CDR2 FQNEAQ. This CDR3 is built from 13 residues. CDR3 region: CASSEQGGRGYTF. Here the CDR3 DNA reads TGTGCCAGCAGCGAACAGGGGGGACGTGGCTACACCTTC.

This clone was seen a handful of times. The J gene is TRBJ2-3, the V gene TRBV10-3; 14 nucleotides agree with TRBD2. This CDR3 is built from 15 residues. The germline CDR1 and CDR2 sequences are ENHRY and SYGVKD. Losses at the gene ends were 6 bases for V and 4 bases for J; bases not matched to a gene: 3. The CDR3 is CAISGTSGSSDTQYF. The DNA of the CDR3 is TGTGCCATCAGCGGGACTAGCGGGAGTTCAGATACGCAGTATTTT.

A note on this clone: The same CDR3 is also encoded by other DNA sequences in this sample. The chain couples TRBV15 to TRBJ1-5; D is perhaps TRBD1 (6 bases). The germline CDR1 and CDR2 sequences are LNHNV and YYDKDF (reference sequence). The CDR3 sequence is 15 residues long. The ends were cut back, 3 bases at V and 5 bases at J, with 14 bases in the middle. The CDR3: CATSRGAGADQPQHF. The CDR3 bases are TGTGCCACCAGCAGGGGGGCAGGGGCAGATCAGCCCCAGCATTTT.

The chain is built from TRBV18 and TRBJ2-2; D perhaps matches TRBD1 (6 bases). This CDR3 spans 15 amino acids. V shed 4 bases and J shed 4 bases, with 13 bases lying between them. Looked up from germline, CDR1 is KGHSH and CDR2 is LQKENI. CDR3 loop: CASSQDRLSTGELFF. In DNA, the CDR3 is TGTGCCAGCTCACAGGACAGATTGTCCACCGGGGAGCTGTTTTTT.

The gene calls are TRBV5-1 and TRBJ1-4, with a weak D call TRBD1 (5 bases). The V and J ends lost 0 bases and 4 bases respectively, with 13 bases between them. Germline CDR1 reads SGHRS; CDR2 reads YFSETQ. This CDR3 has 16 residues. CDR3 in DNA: TGCGCCAGCAGCTTGGCCCCAGGGTCGGTTAATGAAAAACTGTTTTTT. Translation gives CASSLAPGSVNEKLFF.

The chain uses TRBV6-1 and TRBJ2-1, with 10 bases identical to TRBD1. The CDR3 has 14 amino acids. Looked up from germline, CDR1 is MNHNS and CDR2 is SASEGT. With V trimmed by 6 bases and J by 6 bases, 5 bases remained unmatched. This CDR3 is CASSRQGAINEQFF. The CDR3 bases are TGTGCCAGCAGCCGACAGGGGGCTATCAATGAGCAGTTCTTC.

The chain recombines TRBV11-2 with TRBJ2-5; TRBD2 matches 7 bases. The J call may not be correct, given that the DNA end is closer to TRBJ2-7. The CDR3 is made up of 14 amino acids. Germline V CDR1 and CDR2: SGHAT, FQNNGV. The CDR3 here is CASSLMGGPYEQYF. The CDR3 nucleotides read TGTGCCAGCAGCTTAATGGGAGGGCCCTACGAGCAGTACTTC.

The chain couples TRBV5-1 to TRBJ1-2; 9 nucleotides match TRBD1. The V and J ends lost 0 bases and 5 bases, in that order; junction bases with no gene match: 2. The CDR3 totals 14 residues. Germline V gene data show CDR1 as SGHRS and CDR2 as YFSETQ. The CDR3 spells CASSLGQGVYGYTF. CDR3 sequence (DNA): TGCGCCAGCAGCTTGGGACAGGGGGTTTATGGCTACACCTTC.

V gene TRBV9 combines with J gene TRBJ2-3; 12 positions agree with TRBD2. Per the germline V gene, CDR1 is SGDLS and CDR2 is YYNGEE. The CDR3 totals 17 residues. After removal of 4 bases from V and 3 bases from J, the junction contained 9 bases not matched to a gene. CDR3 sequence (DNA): TGTGCCAGCAGCCTTACTAGCGGGGGGACTGGGACAGATACGCAGTATTTT. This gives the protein CASSLTSGGTGTDTQYF.

The CDR3 reads CASTGTAGEQYF. In nucleotides, the CDR3 is TGTGCCAGCACCGGGACAGCAGGAGAGCAGTACTTC. J is TRBJ2-7 and V is TRBV2, with TRBD1 matching 7 bases. Germline V lookup: CDR1 SNHLY, CDR2 FYNNEI. The CDR3 is 12 amino acids. V shed 7 bases, J shed 7 bases, and the junction held 7 bases outside the gene matches.

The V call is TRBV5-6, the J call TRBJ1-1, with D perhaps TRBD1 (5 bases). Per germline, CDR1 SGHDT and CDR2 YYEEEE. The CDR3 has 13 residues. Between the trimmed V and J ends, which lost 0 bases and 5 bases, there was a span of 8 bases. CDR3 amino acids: CASSLAGQTEAFF. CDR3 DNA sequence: TGTGCCAGCAGCTTGGCAGGGCAAACTGAAGCTTTCTTT.

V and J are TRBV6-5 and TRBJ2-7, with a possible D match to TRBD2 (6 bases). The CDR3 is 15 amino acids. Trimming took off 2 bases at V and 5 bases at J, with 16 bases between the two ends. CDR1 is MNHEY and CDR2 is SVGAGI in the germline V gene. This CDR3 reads CASSYRGGKGNEQYF. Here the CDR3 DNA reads TGTGCCAGCAGTTACAGAGGAGGGAAAGGCAACGAGCAGTACTTC.

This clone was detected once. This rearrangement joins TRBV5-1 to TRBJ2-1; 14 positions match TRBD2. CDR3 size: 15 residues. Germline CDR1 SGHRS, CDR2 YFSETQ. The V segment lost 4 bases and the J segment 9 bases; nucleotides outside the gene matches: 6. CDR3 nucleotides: TGCGCCAGCAGCCCGGGACTAGCGGGAGTCCCTGAGCAGTTCTTC. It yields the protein CASSPGLAGVPEQFF.

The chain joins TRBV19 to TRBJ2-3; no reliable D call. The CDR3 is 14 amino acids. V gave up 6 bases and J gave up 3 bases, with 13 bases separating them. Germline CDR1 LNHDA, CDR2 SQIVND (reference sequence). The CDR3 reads CASRALVVTDTQYF. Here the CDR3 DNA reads TGTGCCAGTAGAGCCCTAGTTGTTACAGATACGCAGTATTTT. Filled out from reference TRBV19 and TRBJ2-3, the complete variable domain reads DGGITQSPKYLFRKEGQNVTLSCEQNLNHDAMYWYRQDPGQGLRLIYYSQIVNDFQKGDIAEGYSVSREKKESFPLTVTSAQKNPTAFYLCASRALVVTDTQYFGPGTRLTVL.

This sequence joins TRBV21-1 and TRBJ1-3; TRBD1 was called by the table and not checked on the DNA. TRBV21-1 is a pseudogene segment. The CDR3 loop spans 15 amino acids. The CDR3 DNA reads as TGTGCCAGCAGCAAAGGACAGTGCTCTGGAAACACCATATATTTT. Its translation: CASSKGQCSGNTIYF.

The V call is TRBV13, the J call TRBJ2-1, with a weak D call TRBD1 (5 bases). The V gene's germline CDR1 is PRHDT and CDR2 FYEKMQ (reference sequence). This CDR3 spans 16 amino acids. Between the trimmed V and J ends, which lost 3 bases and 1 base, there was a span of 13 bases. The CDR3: CASSFVPGQSYNEQFF. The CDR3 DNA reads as TGTGCCAGCAGCTTCGTGCCAGGGCAGTCCTACAATGAGCAGTTCTTC.

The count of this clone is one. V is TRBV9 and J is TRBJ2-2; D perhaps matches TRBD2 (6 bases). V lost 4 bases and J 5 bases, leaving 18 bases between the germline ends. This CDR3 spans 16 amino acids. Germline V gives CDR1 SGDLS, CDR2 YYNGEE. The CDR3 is CASSPRGGPTTGELFF. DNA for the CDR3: TGTGCCAGCAGCCCACGGGGAGGACCAACAACCGGGGAGCTGTTTTTT.

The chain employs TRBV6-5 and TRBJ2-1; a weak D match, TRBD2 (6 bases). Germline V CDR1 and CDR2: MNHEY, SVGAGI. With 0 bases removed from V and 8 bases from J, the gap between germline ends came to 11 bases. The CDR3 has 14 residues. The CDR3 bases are TGTGCCAGCAGTTACTCGACTAGACACCATGAGCAGTTCTTC. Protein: CASSYSTRHHEQFF.

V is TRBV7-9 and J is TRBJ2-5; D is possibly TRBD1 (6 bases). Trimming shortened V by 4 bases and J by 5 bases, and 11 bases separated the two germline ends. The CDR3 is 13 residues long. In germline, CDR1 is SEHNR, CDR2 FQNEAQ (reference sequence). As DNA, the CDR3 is TGTGCCAGCAGCTGGGGGCCTGGGGAGACCCAGTACTTC. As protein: CASSWGPGETQYF.

CDR3 residues: CASSDGTSGDYEQYF. In DNA, the CDR3 is TGTGCCAGTAGTGACGGGACTAGCGGGGACTACGAGCAGTACTTC. This rearrangement joins TRBV19 to TRBJ2-7; 13 bases line up with TRBD2. V lost 5 bases to trimming and J lost 3 bases; unmatched junction nucleotides: 4. The CDR3 covers 15 residues. CDR1 and CDR2 (germline): LNHDA, SQIVND (reference sequence).

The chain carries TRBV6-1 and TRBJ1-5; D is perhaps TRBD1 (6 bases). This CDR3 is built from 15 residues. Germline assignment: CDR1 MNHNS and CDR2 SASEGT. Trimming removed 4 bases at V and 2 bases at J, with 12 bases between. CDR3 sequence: CASSAMPGGNQPQHF. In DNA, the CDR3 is TGTGCCAGCAGTGCCATGCCAGGGGGCAATCAGCCCCAGCATTTT.

CDR3 DNA sequence: TGTGCCAGCAGCTTAGGGACATGGGGAGAGACCCAGTACTTC. Its translation: CASSLGTWGETQYF. The chain links TRBV7-8 to TRBJ2-5, with D possibly being TRBD1 (5 bases). The V end lost 1 base, the J end lost 4 bases, and 10 bases lay between the germline ends. The CDR3 contains 14 residues. Germline V lookup: CDR1 SGHVS, CDR2 FQNEAQ.

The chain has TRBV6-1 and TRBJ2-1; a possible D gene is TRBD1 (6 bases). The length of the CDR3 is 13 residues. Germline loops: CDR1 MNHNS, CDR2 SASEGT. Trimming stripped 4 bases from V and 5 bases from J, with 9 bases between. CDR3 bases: TGTGCCAGCAGTGGGCAGGGGCACAATGAGCAGTTCTTC. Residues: CASSGQGHNEQFF.

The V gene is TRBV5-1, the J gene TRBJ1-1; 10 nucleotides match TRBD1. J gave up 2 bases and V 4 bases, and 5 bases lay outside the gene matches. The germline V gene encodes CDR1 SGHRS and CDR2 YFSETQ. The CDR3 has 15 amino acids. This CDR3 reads CASSTGQGRNTEAFF. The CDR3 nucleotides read TGCGCCAGCAGCACGGGACAGGGGAGAAACACTGAAGCTTTCTTT.

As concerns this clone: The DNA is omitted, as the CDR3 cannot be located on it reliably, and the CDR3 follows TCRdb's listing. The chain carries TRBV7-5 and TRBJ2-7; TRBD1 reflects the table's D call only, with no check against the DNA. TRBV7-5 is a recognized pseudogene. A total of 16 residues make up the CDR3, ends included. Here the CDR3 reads CARSLAVGQGSYEQYF.